The 18 T cell receptor beta chains below were found in one sample sequenced in a study of PD-L1 blockade in urothelial cancer (dated by TCRdb to 2015 to 2018). Libraries were built with the immunoSEQ multiplex PCR assay. TCRdb's version of the immuneACCESS table is confined to in-frame rearrangements and falls short of the full clone set. An unresolved V gene accounts for under half of the shortfall where checked; the remainder is of unknown origin. The sample includes about 71,000 clones, with 70% to 90% observed a single time. Roughly 3.4% of the sample lies in the top ten. The source was PBMCs, collected around atezolizumab (anti-PD-L1) treatment. The source is a man aged 60-69 years with urothelial cancer.

V usage is TRBV5-1 and J usage is TRBJ1-6, with 8 positions matching TRBD1. The V segment lost 0 bases and the J segment 13 bases; nucleotides outside the gene matches: 9. There are 15 residues in the CDR3. CDR1 and CDR2 from the germline V gene are SGHRS and YFSETQ. The CDR3 is CASSLDRGKSEPLHF. The CDR3 DNA follows: TGCGCCAGCAGCTTGGACAGGGGGAAGAGTGAGCCCCTCCACTTT. The variable domain in full, with the rest retrieved from reference TRBV5-1 and TRBJ1-6, is KAGVTQTPRYLIKTRGQQVTLSCSPISGHRSVSWYQQTPGQGLQFLFEYFSETQRNKGNFPGRFSGRQFSNSRSEMNVSTLELGDSALYLCASSLDRGKSEPLHFGNGTRLTVT.

V and J are TRBV6-1 and TRBJ2-5, with 10 bases that match TRBD2. The germline gives CDR1 MNHNS, CDR2 SASEGT. Losses at the gene ends were 2 bases for V and 6 bases for J; bases not matched to a gene: 18. The CDR3 loop spans 19 amino acids. The CDR3 nucleotides are TGTGCCAGCAGTGAACCTTGGACTAGCGGAGGCCCTCCCGGGAAGACCCAGTACTTC. This gives the protein CASSEPWTSGGPPGKTQYF.

The chain links TRBV28 to TRBJ1-4; D is undetermined. Germline loops: CDR1 MDHEN, CDR2 SYDVKM. The V gene lost 0 bases and the J gene lost 8 bases, with 7 bases spanning the gap. The CDR3 length is 13 residues. This CDR3 reads CASSLWSREKLFF. The CDR3 region has the DNA TGTGCCAGCAGTTTATGGTCACGGGAAAAACTGTTTTTT.

The chain links TRBV5-4 to TRBJ2-3, with D hard to call. Deletions cut 1 base from V and 2 bases from J, with 11 bases between. CDR1 SGHNT and CDR2 YYREEE come from the germline V gene (reference sequence). The CDR3 has 15 amino acids. The CDR3, as DNA: TGTGCCAGCAGCTTGTTAACTCTCTACACAGATACGCAGTATTTT. It codes for CASSLLTLYTDTQYF.

The chain joins TRBV28 to TRBJ2-7; D is perhaps TRBD1 (5 bases). Germline values: CDR1 MDHEN, CDR2 SYDVKM. V was trimmed by 3 bases and J by 12 bases, leaving 18 bases between them. CDR3 length: 13 amino acids. The CDR3 region has the DNA TGTGCCAGCAGTTTCAGGGTCGTAGGGTTGTGGTACTTC. Its protein is CASSFRVVGLWYF.

The chain carries TRBV25-1 and TRBJ2-1; D is unclear. The CDR3 spans 14 residues. Trimming stripped 7 bases from V and 6 bases from J, with 16 bases between. Germline values: CDR1 MGHDK, CDR2 SYGVNS. CDR3 bases: TGTGCCAGCAATCGTGCCCCAGGCCGCAATGAGCAGTTCTTC. It encodes CASNRAPGRNEQFF.

This chain links TRBV21-1 with TRBJ2-3; the tabulated D call, TRBD1, remains unverified against the DNA. TRBV21-1 is deemed a pseudogene. This CDR3 is built from 18 residues. The CDR3 protein is CASSKGGWGTGGPDTQYF. The CDR3 bases are TGTGCCAGCAGCAAAGGAGGGTGGGGGACAGGGGGACCAGATACGCAGTATTTT.

The gene calls are TRBV10-1 and TRBJ2-1; 10 bases line up with TRBD2. The CDR3 is 15 residues long. Unmatched junction bases numbered 4, after V lost 4 bases and J lost 4 bases. Germline V gene lookup returns CDR1 WNHNN and CDR2 SYGVQD (reference sequence). The CDR3 is CASSAGLARYNEQFF. The CDR3 nucleotides are TGCGCCAGCAGTGCGGGACTAGCGAGGTACAATGAGCAGTTCTTC.

The chain combines TRBV6-5 with TRBJ2-7, with 8 bases matching TRBD1. Germline CDR1 and CDR2: MNHEY and SVGAGI. The V segment lost 0 bases and the J segment 1 base; nucleotides outside the gene matches: 2. There are 15 residues in the CDR3. The DNA for the CDR3 is TGTGCCAGCAGTTACTCGCAGGGGGCTTCCTACGAGCAGTACTTC. It encodes CASSYSQGASYEQYF.

J is TRBJ2-7 and V is TRBV19, with 7 bases fitting TRBD1. Germline-derived CDR1 and CDR2 are LNHDA and SQIVND (reference sequence). The CDR3 is made up of 16 amino acids. V gave up 10 bases and J gave up 4 bases; unmatched junction bases: 19. Written as DNA, the CDR3 is TGTGCCACCGGAAAAGATAACAGGGGAAATCGTTACGAGCAGTACTTC. Protein product: CATGKDNRGNRYEQYF.

The genes are TRBV11-2 and TRBJ2-1; D might be TRBD1 (6 bases). The germline V and J ends were trimmed by 1 base and 7 bases, with 8 bases remaining between them. Germline loops: CDR1 SGHAT, CDR2 FQNNGV. The CDR3 covers 13 residues. DNA of the CDR3: TGTGCCAGCAGCTTAGGTCAGGGGAATGAGCAGTTCTTC. Its protein product is CASSLGQGNEQFF.

V is TRBV7-9 and J is TRBJ1-2; D is unclear. V lost 1 base, J lost 8 bases, and 8 bases lay in between. The germline V gene encodes CDR1 SEHNR and CDR2 FQNEAQ (reference sequence). The CDR3 has 12 amino acids. CDR3 DNA: TGTGCCAGCAGCTTAGGGCCTCTGGGCTACACCTTC. Translation: CASSLGPLGYTF.

The chain employs TRBV28 and TRBJ1-2, with 9 bases fitting TRBD1. With V trimmed by 3 bases and J by 0 bases, 5 bases remained unmatched. The CDR3 runs 16 residues. The germline V gene encodes CDR1 MDHEN and CDR2 SYDVKM. CDR3 loop: CASSLPGQGSNYGYTF. CDR3 nucleotide sequence: TGTGCCAGCAGTTTGCCGGGACAGGGCTCTAACTATGGCTACACCTTC.

The CDR3 DNA reads TGTGCCAGCAGCCCACGATGGACAGCTGAAGAGACCCAGTACTTC. Translated, it gives CASSPRWTAEETQYF. V and J are TRBV9 and TRBJ2-5, with D possibly being TRBD1 (6 bases). This CDR3 has 15 residues. In germline, CDR1 is SGDLS, CDR2 YYNGEE. The V gene lost 4 bases and the J gene lost 3 bases, with 16 bases spanning the gap.

This chain joins TRBV5-1 and TRBJ2-7, with 10 bases lining up with TRBD1. The CDR3 extends over 15 amino acids. The V and J ends lost 2 bases and 5 bases, in that order; junction bases with no gene match: 7. Germline CDR1 SGHRS, CDR2 YFSETQ. The CDR3 loop is CASSLTGQGINEQYF. CDR3 in DNA: TGCGCCAGCAGCTTAACGGGACAGGGGATCAACGAGCAGTACTTC.

This chain links TRBV28 with TRBJ1-4, with a weak D call TRBD1 (6 bases). V was pared by 4 bases and J by 7 bases, with 19 bases between. Germline CDR1 reads MDHEN; CDR2 reads SYDVKM. CDR3 length equals 16 residues. The CDR3 is CASSSSRQAISEKLFF. The CDR3 nucleotides read TGTGCCAGCAGTTCCTCCCGACAGGCTATAAGTGAAAAACTGTTTTTT.

The chain is built from TRBV9 and TRBJ2-1; no clear D. The CDR3 runs 13 residues. Trimming left V 4 bases short and J 4 bases short, with 9 bases between. Germline V CDR1 and CDR2: SGDLS, YYNGEE. The chain's CDR3 is CASSPDTYNEQFF. For the CDR3, the DNA is TGTGCCAGCAGCCCAGACACATACAATGAGCAGTTCTTC. The full variable domain, rest sourced from reference TRBV9 and TRBJ2-1, is DSGVTQTPKHLITATGQRVTLRCSPRSGDLSVYWYQQSLDQGLQFLIQYYNGEERAKGNILERFSAQQFPDLHSELNLSSLELGDSALYFCASSPDTYNEQFFGPGTRLTVL.

The chain recombines TRBV5-1 with TRBJ2-1; 9 bases are shared with TRBD1. This CDR3 comprises 16 residues. V gave up 6 bases and J gave up 8 bases; unmatched junction bases: 15. Germline assignment: CDR1 SGHRS and CDR2 YFSETQ. CDR3 loop: CASTNRGGTGRDEQFF. As DNA, the CDR3 is TGCGCCAGCACCAACCGAGGGGGGACAGGGCGCGATGAGCAGTTCTTC. Full variable domain (rest looked up from reference TRBV5-1 and TRBJ2-1): KAGVTQTPRYLIKTRGQQVTLSCSPISGHRSVSWYQQTPGQGLQFLFEYFSETQRNKGNFPGRFSGRQFSNSRSEMNVSTLELGDSALYLCASTNRGGTGRDEQFFGPGTRLTVL.